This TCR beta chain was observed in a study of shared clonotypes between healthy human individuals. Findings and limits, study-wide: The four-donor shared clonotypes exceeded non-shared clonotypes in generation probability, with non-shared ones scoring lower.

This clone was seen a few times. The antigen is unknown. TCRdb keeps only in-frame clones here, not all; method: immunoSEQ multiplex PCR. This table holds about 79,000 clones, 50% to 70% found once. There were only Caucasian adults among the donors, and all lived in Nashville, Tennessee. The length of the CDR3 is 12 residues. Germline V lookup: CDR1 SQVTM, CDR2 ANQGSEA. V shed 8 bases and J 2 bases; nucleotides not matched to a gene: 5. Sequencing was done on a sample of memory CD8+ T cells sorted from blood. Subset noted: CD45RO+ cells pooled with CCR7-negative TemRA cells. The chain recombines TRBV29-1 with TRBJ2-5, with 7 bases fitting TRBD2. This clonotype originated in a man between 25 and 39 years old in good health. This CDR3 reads CSLLGGQETQYF. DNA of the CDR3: TGCAGCCTGCTCGGGGGGCAAGAGACCCAGTACTTC.